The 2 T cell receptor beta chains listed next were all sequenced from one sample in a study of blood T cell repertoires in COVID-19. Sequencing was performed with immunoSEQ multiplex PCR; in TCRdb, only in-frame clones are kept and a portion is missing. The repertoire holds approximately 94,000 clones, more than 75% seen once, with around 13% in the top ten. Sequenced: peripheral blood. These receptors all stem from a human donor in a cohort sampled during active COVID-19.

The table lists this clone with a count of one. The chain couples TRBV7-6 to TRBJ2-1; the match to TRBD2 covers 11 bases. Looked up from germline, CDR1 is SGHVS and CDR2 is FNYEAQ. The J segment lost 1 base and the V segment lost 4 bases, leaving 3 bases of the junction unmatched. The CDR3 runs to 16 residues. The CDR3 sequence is CASSSLAGGSYNEQFF. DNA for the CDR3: TGTGCCAGCAGCTCCCTAGCGGGAGGATCCTACAATGAGCAGTTCTTC.

The CDR3 is CASSSPGLALYEQYF. Written as DNA, the CDR3 is TGTGCCAGCAGCTCCCCGGGACTAGCTCTCTACGAGCAGTACTTC. This chain joins TRBV6-5 and TRBJ2-7, with 9 bases identical to TRBD2. Germline V gene sequence: CDR1 MNHEY, CDR2 SVGAGI. V shed 6 bases and J 3 bases; nucleotides not matched to a gene: 9. This CDR3 comprises 15 residues.